These 28 T cell receptor beta chains originate from one sample sequenced in a study of T cell responses to AZD1222 COVID-19 vaccine (dated by TCRdb to the early 2020s). Library construction relied on the immunoSEQ multiplex PCR assay. Drawn from immuneACCESS, this table holds only the in-frame rearrangements with V and J called that TCRdb kept. Clones are partly lost; checked studies trace under half to an unresolved V gene and leave the rest unexplained. The sample table shows about 160,000 clones, and 88% are seen once. 4.3% of the sample is taken by the ten largest. Interpreted using the paper, the time point label stands for: about 28 days (+/-7) after the second vaccine dose. The sequenced sample was peripheral blood, obtained 28 days after the second AZD1222 dose. Receptors originate from an adult who received the AZD1222 COVID-19 vaccine.

The chain is built from TRBV3-1 (or the pseudogene TRBV3-2) and TRBJ2-1, with TRBD2 as a possible D gene (5 bases). Trimming stripped 2 bases from V and 7 bases from J, with 18 bases between. Germline lookup yields CDR1 LGHDT and CDR2 YNNKEL (reference sequence). CDR3 size: 16 residues. DNA of the CDR3: TGTGCCAGCAGCCAACCTTACGGGGTCTTCGGGAATGAGCAGTTCTTC. Protein: CASSQPYGVFGNEQFF.

The chain combines TRBV19 with TRBJ1-6, with 7 positions matching TRBD1. Germline trimming cut 5 bases from V and 10 bases from J; bases unmatched to any gene: 17. Per the germline V gene, CDR1 is LNHDA and CDR2 is SQIVND (reference sequence). This CDR3 comprises 17 residues. CDR3 sequence reads: CASSLQTGERPGSPLHF. DNA for the CDR3: TGTGCCAGTAGTCTCCAAACAGGGGAACGGCCTGGGTCACCCCTCCACTTT.

The chain uses TRBV29-1 and TRBJ2-1; D is possibly TRBD2 (7 bases). V was pared by 2 bases and J by 2 bases, with 13 bases between. This CDR3 spans 15 amino acids. Germline loops: CDR1 SQVTM, CDR2 ANQGSEA. The CDR3 is CSVELWEGAYNEQFF. As DNA, the CDR3 is TGCAGCGTTGAACTGTGGGAGGGGGCCTACAATGAGCAGTTCTTC.

The genes are TRBV7-2 and TRBJ1-2; D ambiguous. The CDR3 spans 12 residues. Germline V gene sequence: CDR1 SGHTA, CDR2 FQGNSA. Trimming removed 1 base from V and 8 bases from J, with 8 bases in between. The CDR3 sequence is CASSLVEGGYTF. The CDR3 nucleotides are TGTGCCAGCAGCTTAGTTGAAGGGGGCTACACCTTC.

The chain has TRBV27 and TRBJ1-2, with D possibly matching TRBD1 (5 bases). CDR1 is MNHEY and CDR2 is SMNVEV in the germline V gene (reference sequence). Trimming took 4 bases from V and 4 from J, leaving 16 bases between them. CDR3 size: 15 residues. CDR3 protein: CASSSSTPRGYGYTF. As DNA, the CDR3 is TGTGCCAGCAGTTCCAGCACACCGAGGGGCTATGGCTACACCTTC.

The rearrangement joins TRBV5-4 to TRBJ1-3; D remains unclear. The ends were cut back, 2 bases at V and 4 bases at J, with 4 bases in the middle. Germline CDR1 reads SGHNT; CDR2 reads YYREEE (reference sequence). The CDR3 runs 12 residues. The CDR3 coding sequence is TGTGCCAGCAGCTTTGAAGGAAACACCATATATTTT. As protein: CASSFEGNTIYF.

V gene TRBV10-2 combines with J gene TRBJ2-1, with D possibly TRBD2 on 6 matching bases. The CDR3 length is 14 residues. CDR1 WSHSY and CDR2 SAAADI come from the germline V gene. Between the trimmed V and J ends, which lost 7 bases and 0 bases, there was a span of 10 bases. The CDR3 loop is CASTGRGSYNEQFF. In DNA, the CDR3 is TGCGCCAGCACCGGGCGGGGCTCCTACAATGAGCAGTTCTTC.

The chain combines TRBV7-2 with TRBJ1-1; D is unresolved. V was shortened by 1 base and J by 5 bases, with 14 bases between the two germline ends. Germline CDR1 SGHTA, CDR2 FQGNSA. This CDR3 region has 15 residues. CDR3: CASSLGISDATEAFF. The CDR3 coding sequence is TGTGCCAGCAGCTTAGGGATTTCGGACGCAACTGAAGCTTTCTTT.

The chain links TRBV4-1 to TRBJ1-2; D ambiguous. The CDR3 has 12 amino acids. Trimming took 0 bases from V and 8 from J, leaving 7 bases between them. Germline V gives CDR1 MGHRA, CDR2 YSYEKL. In nucleotides, the CDR3 is TGCGCCAGCAGCCAAGAAGGAGTAGGCTACACCTTC. Translating gives CASSQEGVGYTF.

The table lists this clone with a count of one. This chain joins TRBV5-1 and TRBJ2-5, with a weak D call TRBD1 (7 bases). CDR3 length: 15 amino acids. Trimming removed 5 bases at V and 0 bases at J, with 14 bases between. Germline CDR1 is SGHRS and CDR2 is YFSETQ. The CDR3 loop reads CASSTQGGYQETQYF. CDR3 bases: TGCGCCAGCAGTACTCAGGGGGGCTACCAAGAGACCCAGTACTTC.

The J gene is TRBJ1-4, the V gene TRBV5-1; D gene unclear. The CDR3 spans 15 residues. The germline V and J ends were trimmed by 4 bases and 7 bases, with 17 bases remaining between them. The germline gives CDR1 SGHRS, CDR2 YFSETQ. The CDR3: CASSPGPGRGEKLFF. CDR3 bases: TGCGCCAGCAGCCCTGGTCCCGGACGGGGTGAAAAACTGTTTTTT.

The chain is built from TRBV4-1 and TRBJ2-5, with D perhaps TRBD1 (5 bases). The germline V gene encodes CDR1 MGHRA and CDR2 YSYEKL. CDR3 size: 13 residues. The V and J ends lost 1 base and 3 bases respectively, with 6 bases between them. The CDR3 spells CASSQAREETQYF. CDR3 nucleotide sequence: TGCGCCAGCAGCCAAGCCAGGGAAGAGACCCAGTACTTC.

The chain carries TRBV25-1 and TRBJ1-6; D uncertain. Germline CDR1 and CDR2: MGHDK and SYGVNS. V dropped 4 bases and J dropped 9 bases, with 10 bases sitting between them. This CDR3 spans 13 amino acids. CDR3 DNA: TGTGCCAGCAGTGGAGTGACGAGTTCACCCCTCCACTTT. This gives the protein CASSGVTSSPLHF.

The gene calls are TRBV28 and TRBJ1-6; D unresolved. With 3 bases removed from V and 10 bases from J, the gap between germline ends came to 7 bases. The CDR3 is made up of 12 amino acids. Germline-derived CDR1 and CDR2 are MDHEN and SYDVKM. CDR3 amino acids: CASSFGESPLHF. CDR3 DNA: TGTGCCAGCAGTTTCGGAGAGTCACCCCTCCACTTT.

The V gene is TRBV12-3 or TRBV12-4, the J gene TRBJ2-1; perhaps TRBD2 as D (6 bases). Trimming took 6 bases from V and 9 from J, leaving 9 bases between them. The CDR3 is made up of 11 amino acids. The CDR3: CASSQGGEQFF. The CDR3 DNA follows: TGTGCCAGCAGCCAGGGAGGTGAGCAGTTCTTC.

This chain uses TRBV7-3 with TRBJ2-1; TRBD1 agrees at 8 bases. Germline values: CDR1 SGHTA, CDR2 FQGTGA. The ends lost 4 bases at V and 8 bases at J; junction bases unmatched: 16. This CDR3 has 17 amino acids. The CDR3 DNA sequence: TGTGCCAGCAGCTCACCCTCACAGGGGGGCTATATCGATGAGCAGTTCTTC. Its protein is CASSSPSQGGYIDEQFF.

To note about this clone: The sample carries other DNA sequences with the same CDR3. The CDR3: CASSQGRETEAFF. The CDR3 DNA is TGTGCCAGCTCACAGGGACGGGAGACTGAAGCTTTCTTT. V usage is TRBV18 and J usage is TRBJ1-1; perhaps TRBD1 as D (5 bases). The CDR3 contains 13 residues. Germline V CDR1 and CDR2: KGHSH, LQKENI. With 4 bases removed from V and 5 bases from J, the gap between germline ends came to 11 bases.

The chain recombines TRBV20-1 with TRBJ2-7, with D possibly being TRBD1 (6 bases). Trimming took off 0 bases at V and 9 bases at J, with 9 bases between the two ends. From germline, CDR1 is DFQATT and CDR2 SNEGSKA (reference sequence). The CDR3 runs to 11 residues. The CDR3 region is CSARDLRGQYF. In DNA form, the CDR3 reads TGCAGTGCTAGAGATCTCAGGGGGCAGTACTTC.

The chain links TRBV29-1 to TRBJ1-2; D ambiguous. Trimming cost V 7 bases and J 6 bases, with 18 bases left between them. From germline, CDR1 is SQVTM and CDR2 ANQGSEA. The CDR3 totals 13 residues. The CDR3 nucleotides read TGCAGCGCCGTACGGTGGTGGGGTGATGGCTACACCTTC. Its protein product is CSAVRWWGDGYTF.

J is TRBJ1-3 and V is TRBV18; D call uncertain. V lost 2 bases, J lost 2 bases, and 13 bases lay in between. This CDR3 spans 16 amino acids. The germline V gene encodes CDR1 KGHSH and CDR2 LQKENI. The CDR3 DNA sequence: TGTGCCAGCTCACCATCTGATACACCACCTGGAAACACCATATATTTT. This codes for CASSPSDTPPGNTIYF. Together with reference TRBV18 and TRBJ1-3, the CDR3 gives the full variable domain: NAGVMQNPRHLVRRRGQEARLRCSPMKGHSHVYWYRQLPEEGLKFMVYLQKENIIDESGMPKERFSAEFPKEGPSILRIQQVVRGDSAAYFCASSPSDTPPGNTIYFGEGSWLTVV.

The gene calls are TRBV6-5 and TRBJ1-6; possibly TRBD1 for D (6 bases). Germline CDR1 is MNHEY and CDR2 is SVGAGI. CDR3 length: 15 residues. Trimming cost V 7 bases and J 5 bases, with 15 bases left between them. The CDR3 sequence: CASTKGGTNNSPLHF. CDR3 DNA: TGTGCCAGCACCAAAGGGGGGACCAATAATTCACCCCTCCACTTT.

The chain recombines TRBV19 with TRBJ1-1; D not resolved. With 3 bases removed from V and 1 base from J, the gap between germline ends came to 9 bases. The CDR3 consists of 14 residues. The germline CDR1 and CDR2 sequences are LNHDA and SQIVND (reference sequence). The CDR3 DNA reads as TGTGCCAGTAGTATGTCACACGGGAACACTGAAGCTTTCTTT. This codes for CASSMSHGNTEAFF.

CDR3 in DNA: TGTGCCAGCGGATACGGGGATGGGCCTTCTAACTATGGCTACACCTTC. Its translation is CASGYGDGPSNYGYTF. J is TRBJ1-2 and V is TRBV2; D unclear. The CDR3 consists of 16 residues. The V and J ends lost 8 bases and 0 bases respectively, with 19 bases between them. CDR1 is SNHLY, CDR2 FYNNEI, per germline.

The chain employs TRBV5-1 and TRBJ1-2; 10 positions match TRBD1. This CDR3 contains 15 residues. In germline, CDR1 is SGHRS, CDR2 YFSETQ. Trimming at V came to 0 bases and at J to 8 bases, leaving 7 bases not matched to a gene. CDR3 coding DNA: TGCGCCAGCAGCTTGGCCGGGACAGGGGATTACGGCTACACCTTC. Translating gives CASSLAGTGDYGYTF. The variable domain in full, completed from reference TRBV5-1 and TRBJ1-2, reads KAGVTQTPRYLIKTRGQQVTLSCSPISGHRSVSWYQQTPGQGLQFLFEYFSETQRNKGNFPGRFSGRQFSNSRSEMNVSTLELGDSALYLCASSLAGTGDYGYTFGSGTRLTVV.

This rearrangement joins TRBV19 to TRBJ1-2, with D possibly TRBD1 on 6 matching bases. This CDR3 is 13 amino acids long. With 2 bases removed from V and 8 bases from J, the gap between germline ends came to 12 bases. Germline loops: CDR1 LNHDA, CDR2 SQIVND (reference sequence). The CDR3 is CASSIPGTLGYTF. Written as DNA, the CDR3 is TGTGCCAGTAGTATACCAGGGACACTGGGCTACACCTTC.

The gene calls are TRBV3-1 (or the pseudogene TRBV3-2) and TRBJ2-3; D perhaps matches TRBD1 (6 bases). The germline V gene encodes CDR1 LGHDT and CDR2 YNNKEL (reference sequence). Deletions cut 2 bases from V and 3 bases from J, with 15 bases between. The CDR3 spans 16 residues. The CDR3 loop is CASSQKRGSMTDTQYF. DNA for the CDR3: TGTGCCAGCAGCCAAAAAAGGGGGTCTATGACAGATACGCAGTATTTT.

This chain links TRBV9 with TRBJ1-5, with D possibly TRBD1 on 5 matching bases. V was pared by 6 bases and J by 5 bases, with 30 bases between. Germline loops: CDR1 SGDLS, CDR2 YYNGEE. The CDR3 is 19 amino acids. The CDR3 region has the DNA TGTGCCAGCATCCCTAGGTCCAGGGCTGGGGACGGGAATCATCAGCCCCAGCATTTT. Its protein is CASIPRSRAGDGNHQPQHF. Complete variable domain (other parts from reference TRBV9 and TRBJ1-5): DSGVTQTPKHLITATGQRVTLRCSPRSGDLSVYWYQQSLDQGLQFLIQYYNGEERAKGNILERFSAQQFPDLHSELNLSSLELGDSALYFCASIPRSRAGDGNHQPQHFGDGTRLSIL.

J is TRBJ1-2 and V is TRBV9; 9 positions agree with TRBD1. Germline CDR1 and CDR2: SGDLS and YYNGEE. J gave up 1 base and V 6 bases, and 4 bases lay outside the gene matches. The CDR3 is made up of 14 amino acids. CDR3 bases: TGTGCCAGCACCCGACAGGGGGATAACTATGGCTACACCTTC. It is translated as CASTRQGDNYGYTF.